Each of the 20 T cell receptor beta chains below was sequenced from the same sample in a study of blood T cell repertoires in COVID-19. Method: immunoSEQ multiplex PCR; TCRdb's copy keeps in-frame clones and lacks some. The sample lists about 200,000 clones, 92% occurring once. Specimen: peripheral blood. Source of these receptors: a man aged 55-75 years with COVID-19, enrolled during active disease.

The rearrangement links TRBV18 to TRBJ1-2; 9 nucleotides match TRBD1. J gave up 7 bases and V 1 base, and 4 bases lay outside the gene matches. The germline gives CDR1 KGHSH, CDR2 LQKENI. The CDR3 consists of 14 residues. The DNA for the CDR3 is TGTGCCAGCTCACCACGGACAGGGGATGTTGGCTACACCTTC. It is translated as CASSPRTGDVGYTF.

The chain joins TRBV19 to TRBJ1-4, with D unresolved. The V gene lost 8 bases and the J gene lost 5 bases, with 15 bases spanning the gap. The CDR3 has 14 amino acids. Germline V gene data show CDR1 as LNHDA and CDR2 as SQIVND (reference sequence). The CDR3 spells CASSWRAGNEKLFF. The CDR3 coding sequence is TGTGCCAGTTCCTGGAGGGCCGGCAATGAAAAACTGTTTTTT.

The sample holds many counts of this clone. The gene calls are TRBV24-1 and TRBJ2-7; the D gene is possibly TRBD2 (6 bases). Germline CDR1 is KGHDR and CDR2 is SFDVKD. V lost 4 bases, J lost 6 bases, and 12 bases lay in between. This CDR3 is built from 13 residues. In nucleotides, the CDR3 is TGTGCCACCAGTGACTGGGGAGGTGTCGAGCAGTACTTC. Encoded protein: CATSDWGGVEQYF.

The chain carries TRBV9 and TRBJ2-1; TRBD2 is a possible D gene (6 bases). V dropped 2 bases and J dropped 2 bases, with 17 bases sitting between them. Germline CDR1 reads SGDLS; CDR2 reads YYNGEE. CDR3 length: 17 residues. CDR3 DNA sequence: TGTGCCAGCAGCGTTGCCCCCCGGGGGAGCACCTACAATGAGCAGTTCTTC. Translating it yields CASSVAPRGSTYNEQFF.

The chain uses TRBV28 and TRBJ1-2, with TRBD1 identical over 10 bases. V was clipped by 6 bases and J by 2 bases; unmatched bases: 3. The germline V gene encodes CDR1 MDHEN and CDR2 SYDVKM. CDR3 length equals 14 residues. CDR3 coding DNA: TGTGCCAGCAGATGGGGACAGGGGAACTATGGCTACACCTTC. This gives the protein CASRWGQGNYGYTF.

The J gene is TRBJ2-2, the V gene TRBV7-9, with D perhaps TRBD1 (7 bases). Germline loops: CDR1 SEHNR, CDR2 FQNEAQ (reference sequence). The CDR3 runs to 17 residues. With 1 base removed from V and 6 bases from J, the gap between germline ends came to 18 bases. CDR3 nucleotides: TGTGCCAGCAGCTTAGGGAGGGACAGCTACTCCGCCGGGGAGCTGTTTTTT. This sequence encodes CASSLGRDSYSAGELFF. The full variable domain, in which reference TRBV7-9 and TRBJ2-2 provide the parts outside the CDR3, is DTGVSQNPRHKITKRGQNVTFRCDPISEHNRLYWYRQTLGQGPEFLTYFQNEAQLEKSRLLSDRFSAERPKGSFSTLEIQRTEQGDSAMYLCASSLGRDSYSAGELFFGEGSRLTVL.

This sequence joins TRBV19 and TRBJ2-5; 9 bases line up with TRBD2. CDR1 and CDR2 (germline): LNHDA, SQIVND (reference sequence). The trim removed 5 bases at V and 5 bases at J, leaving 3 bases unmatched. This CDR3 comprises 13 residues. CDR3 sequence: CASSRTSEETQYF. In nucleotides, the CDR3 is TGTGCCAGTAGTCGGACTAGCGAGGAGACCCAGTACTTC.

This clone was seen just once. The chain links TRBV7-2 to TRBJ1-5, with D perhaps TRBD1 (5 bases). The CDR3 loop spans 15 amino acids. CDR1 and CDR2 (germline): SGHTA, FQGNSA. The V gene lost 1 base and the J gene lost 6 bases, with 13 bases spanning the gap. CDR3: CASSLVWGGGQPQHF. DNA for the CDR3: TGTGCCAGCAGCTTAGTGTGGGGGGGTGGTCAGCCCCAGCATTTT.

The rearrangement joins TRBV2 to TRBJ2-7, with D tentatively TRBD2 (5 bases). The CDR3 runs to 12 residues. The V end lost 8 bases, the J end lost 5 bases, and 13 bases lay between the germline ends. From germline, CDR1 is SNHLY and CDR2 FYNNEI. The CDR3 sequence is CASRLGSHEQYF. Written as DNA, the CDR3 is TGTGCCAGCCGGTTGGGGAGTCACGAGCAGTACTTC.

The rearrangement joins TRBV5-1 to TRBJ2-1; TRBD2 might be the D (5 bases). The CDR3 runs 15 residues. Germline assignment: CDR1 SGHRS and CDR2 YFSETQ. V was pared by 2 bases and J by 2 bases, with 11 bases between. CDR3 sequence: CASSLDGVPYNEQFF. In DNA, the CDR3 is TGCGCCAGCAGCTTAGACGGGGTACCCTACAATGAGCAGTTCTTC.

This clone was seen once. This chain joins TRBV19 and TRBJ2-1; maybe TRBD2 (6 bases). V gave up 3 bases and J gave up 8 bases, with 14 bases separating them. The CDR3 extends over 14 amino acids. Germline CDR1 is LNHDA and CDR2 is SQIVND (reference sequence). CDR3 region: CASSIGRRSDEQFF. The CDR3 DNA reads TGTGCCAGTAGTATCGGGAGAAGGAGCGATGAGCAGTTCTTC.

The chain has TRBV28 and TRBJ1-4; TRBD1 matches at 10 bases. The junction had 2 bases not matched to a gene; V was cut back by 6 bases and J by 7 bases. CDR3 length equals 13 residues. CDR1 and CDR2 from the germline V gene are MDHEN and SYDVKM. The CDR3 DNA reads TGTGCCAGCAGGACAGGGGGCACTGAAAAACTGTTTTTT. Protein product: CASRTGGTEKLFF.

The J gene is TRBJ1-2, the V gene TRBV7-8; TRBD1 aligns across 7 bases. V lost 2 bases, J lost 3 bases, and 12 bases stayed unmatched. Germline CDR1 and CDR2: SGHVS and FQNEAQ. The CDR3 is 17 residues long. The CDR3 protein is CASSLPSNGQGDYGYTF. Written as DNA, the CDR3 is TGTGCCAGCAGCTTACCCTCCAACGGCCAGGGGGACTATGGCTACACCTTC.

This clone was detected once. The chain links TRBV7-2 to TRBJ2-4; weak D call: TRBD2 (5 bases). V lost 1 base to trimming and J lost 8 bases, with 9 bases between them. Germline CDR1 SGHTA, CDR2 FQGNSA. This CDR3 comprises 13 residues. The DNA for the CDR3 is TGTGCCAGCAGCTTAGGGCCGAGGGACATTCAGTACTTC. It codes for CASSLGPRDIQYF.

This chain links TRBV7-9 with TRBJ2-7; 7 bases are shared with TRBD1. The CDR3 is 11 residues long. Germline V gives CDR1 SEHNR, CDR2 FQNEAQ (reference sequence). V lost 5 bases, J lost 10 bases, and 5 bases stayed unmatched. DNA for the CDR3: TGTGCCAGCAGCCACCGGGACAGCCAGTACTTC. It specifies CASSHRDSQYF.

The gene calls are TRBV18 and TRBJ1-1; TRBD1 agrees at 10 bases. The V gene's germline CDR1 is KGHSH and CDR2 LQKENI. This CDR3 comprises 15 residues. The trim removed 0 bases at V and 4 bases at J, leaving 2 bases unmatched. The CDR3 loop is CASSPPTGGVTEAFF. In DNA form, the CDR3 reads TGTGCCAGCTCACCACCGACAGGGGGCGTCACTGAAGCTTTCTTT.

The V and J genes are TRBV11-2 and TRBJ2-7; 9 nucleotides align to TRBD1. This CDR3 comprises 17 residues. J was trimmed by 2 bases and V by 3 bases; bases with no gene match: 11. Per the germline V gene, CDR1 is SGHAT and CDR2 is FQNNGV. The CDR3 region is CASSFSTTGTGTYEQYF. CDR3 nucleotides: TGTGCCAGCAGCTTTTCAACTACCGGGACAGGGACCTACGAGCAGTACTTC.

This chain joins TRBV7-8 and TRBJ1-1; no clear D gene. The germline V gene encodes CDR1 SGHVS and CDR2 FQNEAQ. This CDR3 contains 15 residues. V dropped 5 bases and J dropped 1 base, with 14 bases sitting between them. Here the CDR3 DNA reads TGTGCCAGCAGCCCTTATACTATGGGGAACACTGAAGCTTTCTTT. Translated: CASSPYTMGNTEAFF.

Concerning this clone: Other DNA sequences in the sample encode the same CDR3. This chain links TRBV12-3 or TRBV12-4 with TRBJ1-2, with D perhaps matching TRBD1 (5 bases). CDR3 size: 13 residues. Trimming left V 1 base short and J 8 bases short, with 11 bases between. The CDR3 region has the DNA TGTGCCAGCAGTTTAGGGCAGGGTAGGGGCTACACCTTC. This gives the protein CASSLGQGRGYTF.

This clone has a single count. This sequence joins TRBV4-3 and TRBJ2-1; 10 nucleotides line up with TRBD2. The V segment lost 0 bases and the J segment 7 bases; nucleotides outside the gene matches: 15. This CDR3 has 19 residues. Germline V gives CDR1 LGHNA, CDR2 YSLEER. The CDR3 region is CASSQDRRSGRARPNEQFF. The CDR3 coding sequence is TGCGCCAGCAGCCAAGATCGGCGGAGCGGGAGGGCCCGTCCAAATGAGCAGTTCTTC.